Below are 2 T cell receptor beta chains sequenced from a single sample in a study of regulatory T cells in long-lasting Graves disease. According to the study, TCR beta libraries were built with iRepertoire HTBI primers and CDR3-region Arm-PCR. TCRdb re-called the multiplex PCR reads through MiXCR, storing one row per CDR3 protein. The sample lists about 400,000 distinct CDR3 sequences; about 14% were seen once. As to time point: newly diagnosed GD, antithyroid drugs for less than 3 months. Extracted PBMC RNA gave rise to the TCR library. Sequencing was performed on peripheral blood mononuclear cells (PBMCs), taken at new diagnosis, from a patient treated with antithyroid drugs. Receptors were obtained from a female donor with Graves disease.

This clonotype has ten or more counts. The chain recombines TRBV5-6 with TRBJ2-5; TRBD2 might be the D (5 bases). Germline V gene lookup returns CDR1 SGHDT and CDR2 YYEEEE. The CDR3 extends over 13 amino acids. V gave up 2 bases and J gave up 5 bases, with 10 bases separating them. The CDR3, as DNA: TGTGCCAGCAGCTTTGGAGGTGGTGAGACCCAGTACTTC. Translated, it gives CASSFGGGETQYF.

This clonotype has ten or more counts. The CDR3 loop is CATSDFRRGLTQETQYF. CDR3 bases: TGTGCCACCAGTGATTTTCGCCGGGGGCTAACCCAAGAGACCCAGTACTTC. J is TRBJ2-5 and V is TRBV24-1; D possibly uses TRBD1 or TRBD2 (6 bases each). CDR3 size: 17 residues. Germline assignment: CDR1 KGHDR and CDR2 SFDVKD. Deletions cut 1 base from V and 1 base from J, with 15 bases between.